The 10 T cell receptor beta chains given below trace back to one sample, sequenced in a study of blood T cell repertoires in COVID-19. The method was immunoSEQ multiplex PCR; TCRdb's version includes in-frame clones alone and lacks a portion of them. The table has some 200,000 clones, 86% seen once; the top ten hold 0.75% to 0.95%. The sample taken for sequencing was peripheral blood. The receptor set was obtained from a woman between 65 and 79 years old with acute or convalescent COVID-19.

The rearrangement joins TRBV2 to TRBJ1-4; D unresolved. Germline V gene lookup returns CDR1 SNHLY and CDR2 FYNNEI. Trimming cost V 6 bases and J 0 bases, with 17 bases left between them. The CDR3 has 17 amino acids. The CDR3 DNA reads TGTGCCAGCAGAGATTCAGGACGGGGAGCAACTAATGAAAAACTGTTTTTT. This gives the protein CASRDSGRGATNEKLFF.

V usage is TRBV6-4 and J usage is TRBJ1-1; TRBD1 is a possible D gene (5 bases). This CDR3 has 14 amino acids. The germline V gene has CDR1 MRHNA and CDR2 SNTAGT. V was shortened by 0 bases and J by 4 bases, with 9 bases between the two germline ends. The CDR3 DNA sequence: TGTGCCAGCAGTGACTCGAGGAGGGGCACTGAAGCTTTCTTT. This gives the protein CASSDSRRGTEAFF.

In its sample, this clone was seen a few times. The chain recombines TRBV19 with TRBJ1-3; possibly TRBD1 for D (6 bases). V was cut by 7 bases and J by 0 bases, with 13 bases left in between. The CDR3 covers 15 residues. Germline CDR1 reads LNHDA; CDR2 reads SQIVND (reference sequence). The CDR3 sequence: CASTAGDNSGNTIYF. CDR3 nucleotide sequence: TGTGCCAGTACAGCAGGGGACAACTCTGGAAACACCATATATTTT.

V is TRBV4-2 and J is TRBJ2-1, with 10 bases lining up with TRBD1. CDR1 and CDR2 from the germline V gene are LGHNA and YNFKEQ. V lost 4 bases to trimming and J lost 2 bases; unmatched junction nucleotides: 5. The CDR3 runs 16 residues. The CDR3 region is CASSPSGQGAYNEQFF. CDR3 in DNA: TGTGCCAGCAGCCCCTCAGGACAGGGGGCCTACAATGAGCAGTTCTTC.

This clone was counted a few times. The J gene is TRBJ1-6, the V gene TRBV7-8; D uncertain. Trimming left V 5 bases short and J 7 bases short, with 12 bases between. Per germline, CDR1 SGHVS and CDR2 FQNEAQ. The CDR3 contains 14 residues. The DNA of the CDR3 is TGTGCCAGCAGCCGGGTCCCCACAAATTCACCCCTCCACTTT. Residues: CASSRVPTNSPLHF.

V gene TRBV18 combines with J gene TRBJ2-2; 10 nucleotides align to TRBD1. This CDR3 has 15 residues. V was pared by 0 bases and J by 7 bases, with 2 bases of the junction left unmatched. Germline lookup yields CDR1 KGHSH and CDR2 LQKENI. The CDR3 region is CASSPPGTGVGELFF. CDR3 nucleotide sequence: TGTGCCAGCTCACCACCCGGGACAGGGGTCGGGGAGCTGTTTTTT.

For the CDR3, the DNA is TGTGCCAGCACCAAGGGCGGGGTTACCTACGAGCAGTACTTC. Protein product: CASTKGGVTYEQYF. The chain carries TRBV7-9 and TRBJ2-7; a weak D match, TRBD2 (6 bases). Trimming shortened V by 7 bases and J by 2 bases, and 15 bases separated the two germline ends. The CDR3 spans 14 residues. Looked up from germline, CDR1 is SEHNR and CDR2 is FQNEAQ (reference sequence).

This clone was counted once. V gene TRBV28 combines with J gene TRBJ1-5; D uncertain. This CDR3 is built from 14 residues. V lost 6 bases to trimming and J lost 7 bases, with 16 bases between them. In germline, CDR1 is MDHEN, CDR2 SYDVKM. The CDR3 DNA is TGTGCCAGCAGCCTTCGGAGCCTCATCCAGCCCCAGCATTTT. It specifies CASSLRSLIQPQHF.

This chain links TRBV2 with TRBJ2-5, with unresolved D. The V and J ends lost 6 bases and 5 bases respectively, with 10 bases between them. Germline V gene sequence: CDR1 SNHLY, CDR2 FYNNEI. The CDR3 contains 12 residues. The CDR3 sequence is CASRRQAETQYF. In DNA, the CDR3 is TGTGCCAGCAGGCGTCAGGCCGAGACCCAGTACTTC.

The chain is built from TRBV6-5 and TRBJ1-1; 8 nucleotides agree with TRBD1. J lost 8 bases, V lost 2 bases, and 4 bases had no gene match. Germline CDR1 and CDR2: MNHEY and SVGAGI. The CDR3 is made up of 13 amino acids. This chain's CDR3 is CASSYPTGGEAFF. The CDR3 DNA reads as TGTGCCAGCAGTTACCCCACAGGGGGAGAAGCTTTCTTT.